This T cell receptor (beta chain) was recovered during a study of monozygotic twins with inflammatory bowel disease. Germline lookup yields CDR1 DFQATT and CDR2 SNEGSKA (reference sequence). CDR3 length equals 11 residues. TCRdb reprocessed the 5' RACE reads; each CDR3 protein has one entry and no DNA is given. Its table lists 350,000 to 400,000 distinct CDR3 sequences. Phlebotomy per donor yielded a single 2.5 ml blood sample. Findings and limits, study-wide: Fewer shared clonotypes with others were found in IBD patients than in healthy twins, especially with disease activity.

A remark on this clonotype: What it binds is unknown.

The source material was blood. The chain is built from TRBV20-1 and TRBJ2-1; TCRdb indicates TRBD2, and absent DNA this call remains unverified. This clonotype originated in a human donor with ulcerative colitis or Crohn's disease, or a healthy co-twin of an affected twin (not recorded which). The CDR3: CSARAWELQFF.